The rows below give T cell receptor beta chains drawn from one sample of a study of cytomegalovirus exposure and HLA in healthy donors. The protocol was immunoSEQ multiplex PCR, while the TCRdb copy is restricted to in-frame clones and leaves out a portion. The data hold 75,000 to 95,000 clones, with 90% observed a single time. Sequenced material: PBMCs. Every receptor here comes from a man between 18 and 35 years old in good health and CMV-seronegative. Both conserved end residues are part of each CDR3. D genes are given only for firm matches. Clone size appears in some rows only: once, few, many, or a class for an expanded clone.

TRBJ1-2 | TRBD1 | few | TRBV14 | TGTGCCAGCAGCCCACTCTTACTACGGACAGGGGGGTATGGCTACACCTTC | CASSPLLLRTGGYGYTF
TRBJ1-2 | TRBD1 | . | TRBV5-4 | TGTGCCAGCAGCCCGACAGGGTTTGGATCTCGAGCTGGCTACACCTTC | CASSPTGFGSRAGYTF
TRBJ2-1 | . | . | TRBV15 | TGTGCCACCAGCAGAGGCGGGATCAAAAAGAATGAGCAGTTCTTC | CATSRGGIKKNEQFF
TRBJ2-1 | . | . | TRBV28 | TGTGCCAGCAGTACCCCCGGTAATGAGCAGTTCTTC | CASSTPGNEQFF
TRBJ2-7 | TRBD1 | . | TRBV19 | TGTGCCAGTGGGTCCCCGGGACAGGCAACCTACGAGCAGTACTTC | CASGSPGQATYEQYF
TRBJ2-7 | TRBD1 | . | TRBV9 | TGTGCCAGCAGCCCAACCCTGGACAGGGGCGAGCAGTACTTC | CASSPTLDRGEQYF
TRBJ1-6 | TRBD1 | . | TRBV28 | TGTGCCAGCAGTTGGACAGGGCTTAATTCACCCCTCCACTTT | CASSWTGLNSPLHF
TRBJ1-5 | TRBD1 | . | TRBV4-1 | TGCGCCAGCAGCCAAGAGCCCTCAGGGGACAGGCAGCCCCAGCATTTT | CASSQEPSGDRQPQHF
TRBJ2-1 | TRBD2 | . | TRBV11-1 | TGTGCCAGCAGCCGGACTAGCGGGTCCCCCCTTTCCTACAATGAGCAGTTCTTC | CASSRTSGSPLSYNEQFF
TRBJ2-2 | TRBD2 | . | TRBV7-3 | TGTGCCAGCAGCCTCACTAGCGCCCACACCGGGGAGCTGTTTTTT | CASSLTSAHTGELFF
TRBJ1-2 | . | . | TRBV7-8 | TGTGCCAGCAGCTTAGTCACGATAGGGGGGGCTGGCTACACCTTC | CASSLVTIGGAGYTF
TRBJ2-7 | . | . | TRBV10-3 | TGTGCCATCAGTGCGGAGGAGACAAGCTCCTACGAGCAGTACTTC | CAISAEETSSYEQYF